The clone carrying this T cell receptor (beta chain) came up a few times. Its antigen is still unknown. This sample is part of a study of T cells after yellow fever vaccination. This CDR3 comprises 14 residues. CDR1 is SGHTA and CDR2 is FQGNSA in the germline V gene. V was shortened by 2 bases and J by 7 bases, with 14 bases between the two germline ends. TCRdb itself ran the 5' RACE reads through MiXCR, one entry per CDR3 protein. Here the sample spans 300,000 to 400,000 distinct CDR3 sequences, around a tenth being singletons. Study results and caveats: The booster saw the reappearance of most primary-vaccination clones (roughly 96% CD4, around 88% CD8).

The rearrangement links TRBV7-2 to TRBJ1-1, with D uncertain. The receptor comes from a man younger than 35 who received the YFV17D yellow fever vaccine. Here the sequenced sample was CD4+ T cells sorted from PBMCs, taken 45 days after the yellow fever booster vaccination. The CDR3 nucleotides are TGTGCCAGCAGCTTAACACAAGGTGATAGTGAAGCTTTCTTT. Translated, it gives CASSLTQGDSEAFF.